This TCR beta chain emerged from a study of metastatic and nonmetastatic thyroid tumors. Notes on the study in general: The reported finding was significantly higher TCR beta diversity in malignant thyroid tumors relative to benign nodules, in blood and tumor.

A note on this clone: Antigen unknown. One end of the junction varies from germline; a read error may be responsible.

The CDR3 has 13 residues. Germline lookup yields CDR1 SGHRS and CDR2 YFSETQ. Patients were all untreated before their thyroid surgery. TCRdb re-clonotyped the PCR reads via MiXCR. This sample has 53,000 or so clones, with more than 20% found just once. This chain joins TRBV5-1 and TRBJ1-6; no firm D call. The sequencing sample was made of blood. This sequence was found in a female donor with papillary thyroid cancer or a benign thyroid nodule (not recorded which). Some clones in this sample may be carry-over from other donors' samples. CDR3 nucleotides: TGCGCCAGCGGCTTGGATGGTGGTTCACCCCTCCACTTT. Protein sequence: CASGLDGGSPLHF.